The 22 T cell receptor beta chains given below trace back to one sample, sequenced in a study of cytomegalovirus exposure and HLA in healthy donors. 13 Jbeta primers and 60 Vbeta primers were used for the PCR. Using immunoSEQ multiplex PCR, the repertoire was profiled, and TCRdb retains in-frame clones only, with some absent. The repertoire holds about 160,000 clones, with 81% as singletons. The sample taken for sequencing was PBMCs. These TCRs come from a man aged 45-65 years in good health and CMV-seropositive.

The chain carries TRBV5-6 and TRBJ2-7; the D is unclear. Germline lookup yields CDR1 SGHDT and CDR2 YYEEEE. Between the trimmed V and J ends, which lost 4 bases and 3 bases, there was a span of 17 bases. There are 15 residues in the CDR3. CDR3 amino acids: CASSPTHERLYEQYF. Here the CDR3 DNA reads TGTGCCAGCAGCCCGACACACGAACGCCTCTACGAGCAGTACTTC.

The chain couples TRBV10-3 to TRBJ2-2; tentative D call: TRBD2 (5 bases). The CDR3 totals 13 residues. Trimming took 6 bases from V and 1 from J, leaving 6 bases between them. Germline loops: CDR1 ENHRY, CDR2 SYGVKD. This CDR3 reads CAISGVNTGELFF. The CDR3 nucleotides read TGTGCCATCAGCGGGGTGAACACCGGGGAGCTGTTTTTT.

In DNA, the CDR3 is TGCGCCAGCAGCTTGGCAGTGAACACTGAAGCTTTCTTT. This gives the protein CASSLAVNTEAFF. The rearrangement uses TRBV5-1 and TRBJ1-1; D uncertain. CDR3 length: 13 residues. CDR1 and CDR2 (germline): SGHRS, YFSETQ. V shed 0 bases and J shed 0 bases, with 3 bases lying between them.

CDR3 DNA: TGTGCCAGCAGCCGAACTATATTGTCAGGGGTGGGAGGCACAGATACGCAGTATTTT. It encodes CASSRTILSGVGGTDTQYF. The V gene is TRBV7-3, the J gene TRBJ2-3; the D gene is possibly TRBD1 (6 bases). Trimming pared 5 bases from V and 1 base from J, leaving 25 bases between. The germline CDR1 and CDR2 sequences are SGHTA and FQGTGA. The CDR3 sequence is 19 residues long.

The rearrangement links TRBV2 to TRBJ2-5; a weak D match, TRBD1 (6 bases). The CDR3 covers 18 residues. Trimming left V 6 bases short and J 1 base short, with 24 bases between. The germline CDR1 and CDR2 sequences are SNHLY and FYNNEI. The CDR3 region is CASRVGARQGSFQETQYF. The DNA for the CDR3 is TGTGCCAGCAGGGTAGGAGCCCGGCAGGGGAGTTTCCAAGAGACCCAGTACTTC.

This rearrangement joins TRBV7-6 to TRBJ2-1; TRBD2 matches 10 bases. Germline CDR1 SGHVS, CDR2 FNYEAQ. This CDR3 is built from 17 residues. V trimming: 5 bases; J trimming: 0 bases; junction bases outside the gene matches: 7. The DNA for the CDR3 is TGTGCCAGCAGCCCCGGGACTAGCGTGAGCTCCTACAATGAGCAGTTCTTC. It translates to CASSPGTSVSSYNEQFF.

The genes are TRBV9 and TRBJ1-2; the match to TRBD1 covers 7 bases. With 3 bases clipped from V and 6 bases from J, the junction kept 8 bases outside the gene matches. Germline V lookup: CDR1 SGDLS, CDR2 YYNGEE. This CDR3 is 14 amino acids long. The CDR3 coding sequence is TGTGCCAGCAGCGCACGACAGGGAAAAAATGGCTACACCTTC. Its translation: CASSARQGKNGYTF.

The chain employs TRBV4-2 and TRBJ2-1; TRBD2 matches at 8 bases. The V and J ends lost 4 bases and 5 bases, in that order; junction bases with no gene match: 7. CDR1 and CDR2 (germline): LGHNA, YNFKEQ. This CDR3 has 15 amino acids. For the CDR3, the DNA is TGTGCCAGCAGCCGAGAAATTAGCGGGGACAATGAGCAGTTCTTC. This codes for CASSREISGDNEQFF.

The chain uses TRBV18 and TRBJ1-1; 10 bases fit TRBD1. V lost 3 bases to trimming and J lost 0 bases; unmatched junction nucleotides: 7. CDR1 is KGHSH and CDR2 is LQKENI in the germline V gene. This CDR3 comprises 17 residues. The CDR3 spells CASSPRTGGFMNTEAFF. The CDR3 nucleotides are TGTGCCAGCTCACCTCGGACAGGGGGGTTCATGAACACTGAAGCTTTCTTT.

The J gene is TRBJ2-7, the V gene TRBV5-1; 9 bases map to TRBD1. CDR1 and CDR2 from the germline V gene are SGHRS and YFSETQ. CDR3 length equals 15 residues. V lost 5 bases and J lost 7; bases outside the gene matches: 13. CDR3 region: CASSPGDRAIGEQYF. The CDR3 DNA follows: TGCGCCAGCAGTCCTGGGGACAGGGCCATCGGGGAGCAGTACTTC.

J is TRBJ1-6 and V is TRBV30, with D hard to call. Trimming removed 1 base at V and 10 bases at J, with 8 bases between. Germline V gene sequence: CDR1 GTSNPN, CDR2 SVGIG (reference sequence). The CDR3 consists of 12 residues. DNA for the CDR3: TGTGCCTGGAGTGCCGCGGGATCACCCCTCCACTTT. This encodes CAWSAAGSPLHF.

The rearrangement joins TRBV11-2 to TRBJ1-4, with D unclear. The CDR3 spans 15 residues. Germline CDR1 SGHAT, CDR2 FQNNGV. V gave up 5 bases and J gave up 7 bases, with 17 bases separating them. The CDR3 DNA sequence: TGTGCCAGCAGCCCAAGTCTAGGCCTTACTGAAAAACTGTTTTTT. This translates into CASSPSLGLTEKLFF.

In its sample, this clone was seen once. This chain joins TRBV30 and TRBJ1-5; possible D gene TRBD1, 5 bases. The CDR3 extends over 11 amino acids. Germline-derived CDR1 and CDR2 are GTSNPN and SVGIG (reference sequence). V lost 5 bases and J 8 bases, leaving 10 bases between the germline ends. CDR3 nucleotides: TGTGCCTGGGGCAGGGAAGAGCCCCAGCATTTT. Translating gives CAWGREEPQHF.

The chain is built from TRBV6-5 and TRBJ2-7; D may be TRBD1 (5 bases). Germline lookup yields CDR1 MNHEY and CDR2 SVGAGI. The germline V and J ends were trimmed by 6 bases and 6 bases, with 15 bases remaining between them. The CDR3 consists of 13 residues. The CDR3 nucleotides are TGTGCCAGCAGGGAGACAAGCACAGGCGAGCAGTACTTC. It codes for CASRETSTGEQYF.

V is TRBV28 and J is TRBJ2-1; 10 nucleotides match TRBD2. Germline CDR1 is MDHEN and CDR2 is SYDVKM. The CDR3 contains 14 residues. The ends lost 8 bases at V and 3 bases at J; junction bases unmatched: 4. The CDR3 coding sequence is TGTGCCAGCGAGGCTAGCGGGAGCTACAATGAGCAGTTCTTC. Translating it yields CASEASGSYNEQFF.

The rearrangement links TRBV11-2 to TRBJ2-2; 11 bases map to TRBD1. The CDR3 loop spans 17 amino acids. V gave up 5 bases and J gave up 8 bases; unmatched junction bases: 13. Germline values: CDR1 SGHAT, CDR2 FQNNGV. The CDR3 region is CASSRALDRGLRGELFF. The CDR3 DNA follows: TGTGCCAGCAGCCGAGCCCTGGACAGGGGGCTAAGGGGGGAGCTGTTTTTT.

Written as DNA, the CDR3 is TGCGCCAGCAGCCAGGACAGGGTTTGTGAGCAGTACTTC. Amino acid sequence: CASSQDRVCEQYF. The chain has TRBV23-1 and TRBJ2-7; 8 bases fit TRBD1. TRBV23-1 is flagged as an ORF with uncertain function. The CDR3 contains 13 residues. The trim removed 6 bases at V and 7 bases at J, leaving 8 bases unmatched.

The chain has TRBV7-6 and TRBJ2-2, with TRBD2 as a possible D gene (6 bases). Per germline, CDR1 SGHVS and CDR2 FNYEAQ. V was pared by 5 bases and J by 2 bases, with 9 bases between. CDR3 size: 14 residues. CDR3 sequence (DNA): TGTGCCAGCAGCGTCGGGACTAACACCGGGGAGCTGTTTTTT. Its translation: CASSVGTNTGELFF.

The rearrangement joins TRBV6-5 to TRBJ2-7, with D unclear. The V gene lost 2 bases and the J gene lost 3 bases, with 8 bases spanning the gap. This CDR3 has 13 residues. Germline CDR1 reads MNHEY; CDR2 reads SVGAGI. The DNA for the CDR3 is TGTGCCAGCAGTTACCAACCCGGCTACGAGCAGTACTTC. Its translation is CASSYQPGYEQYF.

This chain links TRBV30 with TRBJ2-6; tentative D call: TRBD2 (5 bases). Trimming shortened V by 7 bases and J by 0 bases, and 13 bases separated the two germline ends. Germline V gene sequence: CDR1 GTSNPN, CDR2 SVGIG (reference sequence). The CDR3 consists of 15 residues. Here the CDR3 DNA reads TGTGCCTCGCCGGACTTTAGCTCTGGGGCCAACGTCCTGACTTTC. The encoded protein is CASPDFSSGANVLTF.

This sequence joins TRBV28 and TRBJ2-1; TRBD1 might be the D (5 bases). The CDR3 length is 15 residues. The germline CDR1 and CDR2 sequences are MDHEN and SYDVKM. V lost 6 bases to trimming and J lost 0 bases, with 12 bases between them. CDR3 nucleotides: TGTGCCAGCAGATTTGACAGAAGCTCCTACAATGAGCAGTTCTTC. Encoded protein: CASRFDRSSYNEQFF.

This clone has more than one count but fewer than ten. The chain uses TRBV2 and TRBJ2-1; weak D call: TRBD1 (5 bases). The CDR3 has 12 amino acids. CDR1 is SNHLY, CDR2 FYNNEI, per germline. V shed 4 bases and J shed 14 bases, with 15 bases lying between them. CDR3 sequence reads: CASSADTPREFF. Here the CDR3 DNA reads TGTGCCAGCAGTGCGGACACGCCGCGAGAGTTCTTC.